This T cell receptor (beta chain) was documented in a study of blood T cell repertoires in COVID-19. Only in-frame clones appear in the TCRdb table, and some are missing; sequencing was by immunoSEQ multiplex PCR. Of 310,000 or so clones in the sample, 75% to 95% were seen once. CDR3 size: 15 residues. Germline assignment: CDR1 SGHTA and CDR2 FQGTGA. Trimming took 0 bases from V and 4 from J, leaving 10 bases between them. This study enrolled people aged about 18 to 100 from about two dozen US geographic areas. The receptor was derived from a young woman who had recovered from COVID-19. The chain couples TRBV7-3 to TRBJ2-1; tentative D call: TRBD1 (7 bases). Sample: PBMCs or T cells enriched from blood (not recorded which). CDR3 loop: CASSLTGGQYNEQFF. The CDR3 DNA follows: TGTGCCAGCAGCTTAACGGGGGGACAGTACAATGAGCAGTTCTTC.